This is a list of T cell receptor beta chains from one sample in a study of vaccination and CD4 T cells after COVID-19. TCRdb recomputed calls from the PCR reads with MiXCR, one row per CDR3 protein. Seen here are about 7,600 distinct CDR3 sequences, roughly two fifths observed once, and the top ten hold 10% to 15%. These receptors' targets are unknown. What was sequenced was CD4+ T cells from blood, cultured in vitro. Receptors originate from a human donor in good health. CDR3s include the opening cysteine and the closing phenylalanine or tryptophan. D genes are given only for firm matches. Part of the rows lack a size; the others show once, few, many or a class for expanded clones.

d_gene	abundance	v_gene	j_gene	CDR3aa	CDR3nt
NA	NA	TRBV4-3	TRBJ2-7	CASSQDTGVFAGAWSYEQYF	TGCGCCAGCAGCCAAGATACGGGGGTCTTCGCAGGTGCGTGGTCCTACGAGCAGTACTTC
NA	few	TRBV6-1	TRBJ1-1	CASSKGQPSEAFF	TGTGCCAGCAGTAAAGGACAGCCCTCCGAAGCTTTCTTT
NA	few	TRBV6-1	TRBJ1-3	CASQGNTIYF	TGTGCCAGCCAGGGAAACACCATATATTTT
TRBD2	NA	TRBV6-1	TRBJ2-1	CASRERLAGGPPYNEQFF	TGTGCCAGTAGGGAGAGGCTAGCGGGAGGTCCCCCCTACAATGAGCAGTTCTTC
TRBD1	NA	TRBV11-2	TRBJ1-2	CASSLEAGGAYGYTF	TGTGCCAGCAGCTTAGAGGCAGGGGGCGCCTATGGCTACACCTTC
NA	NA	TRBV5-1	TRBJ2-5	CASSLFGDETQYF	TGCGCCAGCAGCTTGTTTGGGGATGAGACCCAGTACTTC
NA	NA	TRBV12-3/TRBV12-4	TRBJ1-1	CASSYTGSRHTEAFF	TGTGCCAGCAGTTACACAGGGTCGAGGCACACTGAAGCTTTCTTT
NA	NA	TRBV19	TRBJ2-2	CASSRDYTGELFF	TGTGCCAGTAGCAGGGACTACACCGGGGAGCTGTTTTTT
TRBD2	NA	TRBV24-1	TRBJ2-1	CATSGGSGIYNEQFF	TGTGCCACCAGCGGGGGTAGCGGGATCTACAATGAGCAGTTCTTC
TRBD1	few	TRBV6-5	TRBJ1-6	CASSYSPGQGNSPLHF	TGTGCCAGCAGTTACTCTCCGGGACAGGGAAATTCACCCCTCCACTTT
TRBD2	few	TRBV6-1	TRBJ2-7	CASRIKTSGGYEQYF	TGTGCCAGCAGAATTAAGACTAGCGGGGGCTACGAGCAGTACTTC
NA	NA	TRBV11-2	TRBJ2-2	CASSPGDLPTGELFF	TGTGCCAGCAGCCCTGGGGACCTACCAACCGGGGAGCTGTTTTTT
NA	few	TRBV19	TRBJ1-2	CASRRDTGYTF	TGTGCCTCCCGCCGGGACACTGGCTACACCTTC
TRBD2	NA	TRBV7-2	TRBJ2-1	CASSLALAGGENEQFF	TGTGCCAGCAGCTTAGCCCTAGCGGGAGGGGAGAATGAGCAGTTCTTC
NA	NA	TRBV2	TRBJ2-2	CASSVAVTGVLFF	TGTGCCAGCAGTGTTGCAGTTACCGGGGTGCTGTTTTTT
NA	few	TRBV2	TRBJ1-2	CASSEALGGYGYTF	TGTGCCAGCAGTGAAGCGCTCGGGGGCTATGGCTACACCTTC
NA	NA	TRBV6-1	TRBJ1-1	CASKRDPNTEAFF	TGTGCCAGCAAAAGGGACCCGAACACTGAAGCTTTCTTT
TRBD1	NA	TRBV30	TRBJ1-5	CAWDRTGGHQPQHF	TGTGCCTGGGACAGGACAGGGGGTCATCAGCCCCAGCATTTT
NA	few	TRBV27	TRBJ1-1	CASRTNTEAFF	TGTGCCTCAAGAACGAACACTGAAGCTTTCTTT
NA	few	TRBV27	TRBJ1-2	CATYVLNYGYTF	TGTGCCACCTATGTACTTAACTATGGCTACACCTTC
NA	NA	TRBV27	TRBJ2-7	CASSLVAGYEQYF	TGTGCCAGCAGTTTGGTCGCGGGATACGAGCAGTACTTC
TRBD2	NA	TRBV7-2	TRBJ2-1	CASSLDPAGGPSEQFF	TGTGCCAGCAGCTTAGATCCAGCGGGGGGGCCGAGTGAGCAGTTCTTC
NA	few	TRBV6-1	TRBJ2-5	CASSRPPQGGETQYF	TGTGCCAGCAGCCGCCCCCCTCAGGGCGGGGAGACCCAGTACTTC
TRBD1	NA	TRBV7-2	TRBJ2-1	CASRSQGAGEQFF	TGTGCCAGCAGATCACAGGGGGCAGGAGAGCAGTTCTTC
NA	NA	TRBV27	TRBJ1-5	CASSFSNQPQHF	TGTGCCAGCAGTTTTAGCAATCAGCCCCAGCATTTT